This is a list of T cell receptor beta chains from one sample in a study of identical twins. From the 5' RACE reads, TCRdb called clonotypes with MiXCR, one entry per CDR3 protein. Found here are some 500,000 distinct CDR3 sequences, 14% of them singletons; the top ten hold around 0.98%. This sample also appeared in a second study, on yellow fever vaccine responses in identical twins.

Sequencing was carried out using CD4+ T cells sorted from blood. These receptor sequences come from a woman aged 18-29 years in good health. The CDR3 runs from the conserved cysteine through the conserved F or W.

V	J	CDR3
TRBV7-9	TRBJ2-3	CASSPGTSSTDTQYF
TRBV12-3/TRBV12-4	TRBJ1-5	CASSLSGLANQPQHF
TRBV20-1	TRBJ2-1	CSARDRRTSSYNEQFF
TRBV5-1	TRBJ2-1	CASSRLEREADYNEQFF
TRBV5-1	TRBJ2-2	CATTPSAGGTGELFF
TRBV7-8	TRBJ1-3	CASSPRHTNTGNTIYF
TRBV15	TRBJ2-4	CATPYREDRNIQYF
TRBV10-2	TRBJ2-6	CASSGSTGANVLTF
TRBV27	TRBJ2-1	CASGQGAKVYNEQFF
TRBV10-1	TRBJ2-1	CASSEGSYNEQFF
TRBV5-1	TRBJ2-2	CASRKGLAGEVRTGELFF
TRBV20-1	TRBJ2-1	CSAKVREGLKNEQFF
TRBV12-3/TRBV12-4	TRBJ2-7	CASRKLAGDFEQYF
TRBV7-2	TRBJ2-1	CASSLYGLAGQGGQFF
TRBV7-3	TRBJ2-2	CASSPQPSPTGGTGELFF
TRBV3-1	TRBJ1-1	CASSQPLAGGPSAAFF
TRBV28	TRBJ1-2	CASRSDRVYGYTF
TRBV7-2	TRBJ2-7	CASSLRGGGNYEQYF
TRBV5-6	TRBJ2-7	CASSLAGPGEQYF
TRBV6-2/TRBV6-3	TRBJ2-7	CASSYSKAGVTGEQYF
TRBV7-2	TRBJ2-5	CASSQRLASTQETQYF
TRBV13	TRBJ2-6	CASSRGGFVPGQSSGANVLTF
TRBV11-2	TRBJ2-1	CASSLIRALWYNEQFF
TRBV11-3	TRBJ2-1	CASSLGPTTYNEQFF
TRBV19	TRBJ1-4	CASSLGAYSGKLFF
TRBV6-5	TRBJ2-5	CASRTGRETQYF
TRBV12-3/TRBV12-4	TRBJ2-2	CASSLAILDGELFF
TRBV11-2	TRBJ2-7	CASSSLRGQKTYEQYF
TRBV29-1	TRBJ2-7	CSVEKRSSYEQYF
TRBV7-9	TRBJ2-4	CASSPAGGDKNIQYF
TRBV18	TRBJ2-3	CASSPRNYTQYF
TRBV7-9	TRBJ1-2	CASSLAFGNGYTF
TRBV3-1	TRBJ2-4	CASSHGRQGKNIQYF
TRBV19	TRBJ2-1	CASKGQGLPYNEQFF
TRBV29-1	TRBJ2-1	CSVTGTSGFNEQFF
TRBV10-3	TRBJ2-1	CAISVDRLNEQFF
TRBV10-3	TRBJ2-1	CAISALPGQRKPEQFF
TRBV19	TRBJ2-7	CASTSAGYEQYF
TRBV7-2	TRBJ2-3	CASSLAWGQGEADTQYF
TRBV3-1	TRBJ1-1	CASSSMTGGTEAFF